Listed here are 7 T cell receptor beta chains from one sample, sequenced in a study of long-term antiretroviral therapy in people with HIV. With survey level as its setting, the immunoSEQ assay was v3.0. TCRdb keeps only in-frame clones here, not all; method: immunoSEQ multiplex PCR. This table has fewer than 45,000 clones, roughly 82% appearing once. The specimen was unsorted PBMCs, collected 0.3 years after starting antiretroviral therapy. The receptor source for this set is a young man with HIV.

In nucleotides, the CDR3 is TGCGCCAGCAGCTTGAGGGCCAGCTCTGGGGCCAACGTCCTGACTTTC. Translation: CASSLRASSGANVLTF. The V gene is TRBV5-1, the J gene TRBJ2-6; D is uncertain. The V gene's germline CDR1 is SGHRS and CDR2 YFSETQ. The CDR3 extends over 16 amino acids. The V gene lost 1 base and the J gene lost 0 bases, with 8 bases spanning the gap.

This clone was counted only a few times. The rearrangement links TRBV2 to TRBJ2-2; 7 bases match TRBD1. Per germline, CDR1 SNHLY and CDR2 FYNNEI. The CDR3 has 18 amino acids. V lost 1 base to trimming and J lost 7 bases; unmatched junction nucleotides: 15. Here the CDR3 reads CASSEGDSREGGVGELFF. The CDR3 nucleotides read TGTGCCAGCAGTGAAGGGGACAGCCGCGAGGGTGGAGTCGGGGAGCTGTTTTTT.

This CDR3 reads CASSLWGEQYF. CDR3 nucleotide sequence: TGTGCCAGCAGTTTATGGGGCGAGCAGTACTTC. The chain combines TRBV28 with TRBJ2-7; D gene ambiguous. This CDR3 has 11 residues. Germline lookup yields CDR1 MDHEN and CDR2 SYDVKM. Trimming cost V 0 bases and J 6 bases, with 3 bases left between them.

The chain joins TRBV7-9 to TRBJ1-1; D remains unclear. Germline V gene lookup returns CDR1 SEHNR and CDR2 FQNEAQ (reference sequence). The CDR3 has 14 amino acids. V shed 1 base and J shed 3 bases, with 9 bases lying between them. The CDR3 is CASSLVGRDTEAFF. As DNA, the CDR3 is TGTGCCAGCAGCTTAGTTGGGCGAGACACTGAAGCTTTCTTT.

The V call is TRBV2, the J call TRBJ1-1; no clear D. The CDR3 contains 13 residues. Trimming pared 2 bases from V and 5 bases from J, leaving 9 bases between. Germline values: CDR1 SNHLY, CDR2 FYNNEI. DNA of the CDR3: TGTGCCAGCAGTGAACAGATTGGTACTGAAGCTTTCTTT. Translated: CASSEQIGTEAFF.

This chain links TRBV5-8 with TRBJ1-5; D ambiguous. Trimming took off 2 bases at V and 4 bases at J, with 7 bases between the two ends. CDR1 is SGHTS and CDR2 is YDEGEE in the germline V gene. This CDR3 has 13 amino acids. The CDR3 nucleotides are TGTGCCAGCAGCTTCCTCCCAAATCAGCCCCAGCATTTT. Translated: CASSFLPNQPQHF.

V is TRBV6-1 and J is TRBJ2-1; D gene unclear. Germline V gene sequence: CDR1 MNHNS, CDR2 SASEGT. The CDR3 length is 13 residues. Trimming stripped 0 bases from V and 4 bases from J, with 4 bases between. The CDR3, as DNA: TGTGCCAGCAGTGAAGCGGAATACAATGAGCAGTTCTTC. Translation: CASSEAEYNEQFF.